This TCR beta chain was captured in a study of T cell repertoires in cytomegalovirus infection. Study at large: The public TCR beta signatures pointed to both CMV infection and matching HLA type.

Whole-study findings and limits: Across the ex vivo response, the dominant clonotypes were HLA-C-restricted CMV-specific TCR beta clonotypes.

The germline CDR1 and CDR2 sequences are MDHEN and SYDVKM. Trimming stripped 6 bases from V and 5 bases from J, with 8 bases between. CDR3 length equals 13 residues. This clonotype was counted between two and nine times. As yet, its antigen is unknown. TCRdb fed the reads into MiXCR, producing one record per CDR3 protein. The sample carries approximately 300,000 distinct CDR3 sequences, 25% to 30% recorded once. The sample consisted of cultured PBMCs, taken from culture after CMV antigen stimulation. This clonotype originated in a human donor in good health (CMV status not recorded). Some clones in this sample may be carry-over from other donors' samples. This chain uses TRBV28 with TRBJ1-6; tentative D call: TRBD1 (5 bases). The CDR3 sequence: CASRGVNNSPLHF. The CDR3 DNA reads TGTGCCAGCAGAGGGGTTAATAATTCACCCCTCCACTTT.